This TCR beta chain originates from a study of cytomegalovirus exposure and HLA in healthy donors (dated by TCRdb to 2016 to 2017). For the wider study: An earlier analysis of around 600 of the donors reported 250 to 300 Gb of sequence data and 100 million to 140 million unique TCR beta sequences from approximately 180 million T cells. Roughly 300 gigabases of sequencing data and approximately 84 million unique TCR sequences were included in an early release covering 550 to 800 HLA-typed donors. The genetic ancestry cluster associated with self-reported Caucasian donors included about 81% of the roughly 380 genotyped donors. The aim of the study was to test whether cataloging public T cell receptors could identify signatures of past pathogen exposure. Using immunosequencing, the study profiled T cell repertoires from approximately 700 subjects and related those repertoires to cytomegalovirus serostatus. Along with the approximately 670-subject first cohort, a separate validation cohort of more than 90 different subjects was used. To predict cytomegalovirus infection status, the study combined high-throughput TCR immunosequencing, statistical association of individual TCRs with disease status, and machine learning. A later analysis re-analyzed previously published TCR beta repertoires from 550 to 700 donors and added high-resolution HLA genotyping to study TCR occurrence patterns. In the later analysis, no new phenotypic data were used to find candidate immune exposures; instead, reliance was placed on TCR beta sequences and their occurrence across donors. To decide whether each TCR beta V gene segment behaved as functional or pseudogenic, an earlier analysis of 587 of the donors relied on high-throughput TCR beta sequencing. Donor age, sex, ethnicity and CMV serostatus were compiled alongside the repertoire data. A later genetic analysis used genome-wide SNP genotypes for 398 of the 666 donors, treating that subset as a discovery cohort. Every discovery cohort repertoire had been produced on one sequencing platform. Class I and class II HLA loci were covered by the typing at four-digit resolution. Typing coverage differed by locus: A, B, C, DRB1 and DQB1 were typed in roughly 620-630 donors, DQA1 in about 510, DPA1 in some 600, and DPB1 in roughly 470. Four or five DR-DQ haplotypes were handled as single units for association and clustering because linkage in the cohort was strong. Among about 370 genotyped donors of the cohort, an average of roughly 230,000 unique TCR beta nucleotide sequences was sequenced per donor, of which about 19% were non-productive. What the authors observed across the whole study: Specific HLA alleles were associated with 15,000 to 20,000 TCR beta sequences at a false discovery rate of 0.05 in a later analysis. An association between a missense DCLRE1C variant and V-gene and J-gene trimming of TCR beta chains was found in a later genetic analysis and replicated in an independent cohort. Broadly in line with IMGT annotations, most TCR beta V segments showed up in productive rearrangements about 87% or about 30% of the time in an earlier analysis of around 600 of the donors. A later analysis found that TCR association rates varied across HLA loci, with DRB1 alleles showing the most associated TCRs and HLA-C alleles the fewest. For the cohort, immune exposure information was limited to CMV serostatus. The cohort was sequenced for TCR beta chains only, and without alpha or paired-chain data the features that could be detected were limited. Because HLA typing was unavailable for some donors at each locus, only the typed subset was used in association tests. Assigning TCR associations to individual alleles was difficult when HLA alleles, especially DR and DQ, strongly co-occurred. A later analysis reported that several top co-occurrence clusters appeared linked to parvovirus B19, influenza, CMV and Epstein-Barr virus. Compared with equally common non-associated chains, HLA-associated TCR beta chains in a later analysis were more clonally expanded and had lower generation probabilities. Linkage disequilibrium might explain the correlated functional status among segregating V segments, but an unknown experimental factor could not be excluded. In vitro tests confirmed that a few of the cytomegalovirus-associated TCR beta chains recognize cytomegalovirus antigens. A later analysis found that most CMV-associated TCR beta chains appeared HLA-restricted, with HLA associations seemingly driven largely by CMV exposure. A group of highly shared sequence variants was considered likely to be a technical artifact of the sequencing pipeline. A further reported finding was that TCR beta sequences accurately predicted the HLA-A and HLA-B alleles for most subjects in the first cohort. The 87-base-pair reads could not distinguish some IMGT-functional V segments, including TRBV6-2 and TRBV6-3, so those segments were excluded. Because counts were too low, roughly 16 rarely observed V segments, including chromosome 9 orphons, were left out of the earlier analysis of 587 of the donors. Presence/absence analyses assumed roughly uniform sequencing depth across donors, an assumption that may not hold. According to the authors, the approach could potentially be generalized to other disease states and immunological phenotypes. Most TCR sequences were observed very rarely across donors, whereas some public TCRs were present in many individuals. The classifier was reported to diagnose cytomegalovirus status with high specificity and sensitivity in both the original and validation cohorts. The study gave a list of 150 to 200 TCR beta chains associated with cytomegalovirus. Compared with the roughly 720-donor mean, donors in an Asian-associated ancestry cluster had fewer N-insertions in productive TCRs, according to a later genetic analysis.

Turning to this clone: What antigen it recognizes has not been identified. Base qualities are not at hand, and no much larger clone is one base apart.

The library was generated by the immunoSEQ multiplex PCR assay. For the multiplex PCR, a mixture combining 60 forward primers for TCR Vbeta segments and 13 reverse primers for TCR Jbeta segments was used. A multiplex PCR assay on genomic DNA amplified the CDR3 region of rearranged TCR beta genes. The Illumina HiSeq System was used to sequence the amplified TCR beta libraries as 87-base-pair reads. Concerning the study's data processing: In a later analysis, approximately 74 million unique TCR beta chains were counted across the roughly 610 repertoires, and approximately 11 million of these chains were shared by at least two donors. Raw reads were error-corrected and collapsed into unique sequences with a nearest-neighbor algorithm that merged closely related sequences to remove PCR and sequencing errors. Alignment of CDR3 sequences to IMGT reference sequences was used to assign V, D and J gene segments. For a sequence to be retained, a match of at least six nucleotides was required to both a V gene segment and a J gene segment. A rearrangement counted as productive if the CDR3 had no stop codons and remained in frame with V and J, and every other rearrangement counted as non-productive. CDR3 was defined by IMGT convention, running from the second conserved V-encoded cysteine to the conserved J-encoded phenylalanine. In an earlier analysis of around 600 of the donors, sequences lacking an unambiguous match to a single V gene segment were excluded. An earlier analysis of around 600 of the donors classified V segments as functional when productive rearrangements were above 56.7% and as segregating when the standard deviation between donors was above 5%. A statistical classification framework was built for diagnosing cytomegalovirus status from the catalog of TCR beta chain sequences. A later analysis assigned V and J genes by comparing TCR nucleotide sequences with IMGT/GENE-DB human TR gene sequences. Using the TCRdist pipeline, a later analysis assigned CDR3 sequences along with most-parsimonious VDJ recombination scenarios. A later analysis defined each TCR beta chain by its CDR3 amino acid sequence plus V-gene family, and excluded reads lacking a unique V-gene family. To address suspected cross-contamination and a sequencing artifact, a later analysis removed a few hundred highly shared, low-generation-probability nucleotide sequences. In a later analysis, a clonal expansion index was calculated for each public chain from normalized within-repertoire ranks of inferred template counts. A later analysis computed generation probabilities with a VDJ recombination model fitted to out-of-frame rearrangements, and checked the results against IGoR. In a later analysis, TCR-TCR, TCR-HLA and TCR-CMV co-occurrence was scored with hypergeometric tests, and a repertoire-size bias correction was applied to TCR pairs. To estimate false discovery rates, a later analysis permuted the HLA or CMV assignments 20 times. In a later analysis, co-occurring TCRs were grouped with DBSCAN, and TCRdist sequence similarity was added when clustering was performed within HLA-allele-positive subsets. Co-occurrence clustering excluded repertoires with fewer than 30,000 or more than 120,000 public chains, plus five with anomalous nucleotide sharing. Drawn from immuneACCESS, this table holds only the in-frame rearrangements with V and J called that TCRdb kept. Clones are partly lost; checked studies trace under half to an unresolved V gene and leave the rest unexplained. Clone size and V and J calls were adopted from that table, with D and trimming inferred from the DNA. Counted in this sample were hundreds of thousands of clones; almost 80% of them appeared once. 3.8% of the sample goes to the ten largest clones.

The germline ends are 15 bases apart after V is trimmed by 8 bases and J by 2 bases. CDR3 length: 14 amino acids, cysteine to phenylalanine. The only DNA kept is the CDR3, 42 bases in frame from the first base. For CDR1 and CDR2, the germline V gene (reference sequence) lists WNHNN and SYGVQD. The cohort consisted of 666 healthy bone marrow donors. All cohort members were sampled while nominally healthy, although unrecorded immune exposures were likely present. The donor was CMV seronegative and belonged to the group of approximately 320 seronegative cohort members. Each donor provided a peripheral blood sample, and peripheral blood mononuclear cells were used for TCR beta sequencing. Genomic DNA was extracted from the blood cell samples with the Qiagen DNeasy Blood Extraction Kit.

The receptor chain draws on TRBV10-1 and TRBJ1-1; TRBD1 could be the D gene, as 5 bases match. Source material: PBMCs. The clonotype originates from a male donor in good health and CMV-seronegative. The CDR3 here reads CASSRGRLNTEAFF. At the DNA level, the sequence is TGCGCCAGCTCACGGGGGAGATTAAACACTGAAGCTTTCTTT.